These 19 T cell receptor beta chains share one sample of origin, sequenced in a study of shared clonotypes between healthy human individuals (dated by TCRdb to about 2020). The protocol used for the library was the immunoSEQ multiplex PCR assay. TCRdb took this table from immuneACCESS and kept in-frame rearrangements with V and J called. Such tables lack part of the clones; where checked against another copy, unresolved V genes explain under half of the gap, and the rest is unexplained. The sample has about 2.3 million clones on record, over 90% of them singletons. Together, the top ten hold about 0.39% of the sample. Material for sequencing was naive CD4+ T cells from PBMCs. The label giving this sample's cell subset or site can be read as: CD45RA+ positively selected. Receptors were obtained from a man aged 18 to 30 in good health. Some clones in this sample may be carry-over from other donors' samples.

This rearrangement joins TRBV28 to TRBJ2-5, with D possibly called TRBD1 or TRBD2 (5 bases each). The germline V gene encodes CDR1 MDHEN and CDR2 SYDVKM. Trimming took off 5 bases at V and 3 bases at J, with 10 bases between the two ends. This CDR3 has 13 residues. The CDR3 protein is CASSPLGEETQYF. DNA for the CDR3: TGTGCCAGCAGTCCACTGGGGGAAGAGACCCAGTACTTC.

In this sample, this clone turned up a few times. The CDR3 is CAIKSGTGEQPQHF. The DNA of the CDR3 is TGTGCCATCAAGTCGGGGACGGGGGAGCAGCCCCAGCATTTT. This chain uses TRBV10-3 with TRBJ1-5; D perhaps matches TRBD1 (5 bases). From germline, CDR1 is ENHRY and CDR2 SYGVKD. The V and J ends lost 7 bases and 7 bases respectively, with 17 bases between them. The CDR3 spans 14 residues.

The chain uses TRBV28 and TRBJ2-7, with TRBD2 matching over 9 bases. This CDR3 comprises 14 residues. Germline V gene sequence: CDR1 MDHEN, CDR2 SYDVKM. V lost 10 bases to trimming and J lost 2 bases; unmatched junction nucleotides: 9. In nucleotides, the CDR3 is TGTGCCATTATGGGGACTAGCAGTCCCTACGAGCAGTACTTC. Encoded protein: CAIMGTSSPYEQYF.

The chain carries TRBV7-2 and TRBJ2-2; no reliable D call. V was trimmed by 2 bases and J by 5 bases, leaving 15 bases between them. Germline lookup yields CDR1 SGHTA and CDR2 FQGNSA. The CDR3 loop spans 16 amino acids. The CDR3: CASSLLGPAATGELFF. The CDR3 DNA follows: TGTGCCAGCAGCTTACTAGGCCCCGCGGCAACCGGGGAGCTGTTTTTT.

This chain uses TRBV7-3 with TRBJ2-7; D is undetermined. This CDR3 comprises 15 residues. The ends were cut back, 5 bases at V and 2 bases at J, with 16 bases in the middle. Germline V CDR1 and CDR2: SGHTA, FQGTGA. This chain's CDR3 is CASSPLADRTYEQYF. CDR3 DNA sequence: TGTGCCAGCAGCCCCCTTGCGGATCGGACCTACGAGCAGTACTTC.

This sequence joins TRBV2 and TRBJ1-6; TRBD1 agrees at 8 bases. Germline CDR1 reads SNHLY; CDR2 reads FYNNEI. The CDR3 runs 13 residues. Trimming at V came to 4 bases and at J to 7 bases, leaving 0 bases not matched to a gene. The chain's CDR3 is CASSGQGNSPLHF. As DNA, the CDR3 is TGTGCCAGCAGTGGACAGGGGAATTCACCCCTCCACTTT.

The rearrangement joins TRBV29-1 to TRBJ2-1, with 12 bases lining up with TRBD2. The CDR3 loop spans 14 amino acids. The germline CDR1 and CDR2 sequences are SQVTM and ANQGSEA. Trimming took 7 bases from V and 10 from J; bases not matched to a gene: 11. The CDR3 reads CSAAGLAGLREQFF. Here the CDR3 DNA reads TGCAGCGCGGCCGGACTAGCGGGATTACGGGAGCAGTTCTTC.

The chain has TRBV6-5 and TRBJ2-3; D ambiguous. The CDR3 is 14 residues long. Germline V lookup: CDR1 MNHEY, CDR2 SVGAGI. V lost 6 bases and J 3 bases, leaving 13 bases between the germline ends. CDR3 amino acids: CASSRSRRTDTQYF. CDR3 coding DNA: TGTGCCAGCAGCCGTAGCCGTCGAACAGATACGCAGTATTTT.

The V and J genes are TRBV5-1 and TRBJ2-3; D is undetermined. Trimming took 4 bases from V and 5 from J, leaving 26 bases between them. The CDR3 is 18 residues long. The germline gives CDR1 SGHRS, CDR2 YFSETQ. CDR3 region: CASSPRASRTVKRDTQYF. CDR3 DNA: TGCGCCAGCAGCCCTAGGGCCTCTAGGACGGTAAAGAGAGATACGCAGTATTTT.

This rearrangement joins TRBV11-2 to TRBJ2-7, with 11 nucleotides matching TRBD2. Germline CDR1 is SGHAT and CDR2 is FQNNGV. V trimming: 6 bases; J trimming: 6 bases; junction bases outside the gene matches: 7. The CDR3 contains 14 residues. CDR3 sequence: CASRGLAEVIEQYF. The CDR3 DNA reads TGTGCCAGCAGGGGACTAGCGGAAGTAATCGAGCAGTACTTC.

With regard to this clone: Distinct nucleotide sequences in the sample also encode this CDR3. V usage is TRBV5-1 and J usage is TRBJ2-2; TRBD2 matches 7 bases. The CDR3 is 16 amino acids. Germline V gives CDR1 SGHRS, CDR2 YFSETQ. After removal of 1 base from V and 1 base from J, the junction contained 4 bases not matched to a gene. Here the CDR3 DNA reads TGCGCCAGCAGCTTGCGCTCTAGCGGGAACACCGGGGAGCTGTTTTTT. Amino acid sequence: CASSLRSSGNTGELFF. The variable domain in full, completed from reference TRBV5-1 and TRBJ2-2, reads KAGVTQTPRYLIKTRGQQVTLSCSPISGHRSVSWYQQTPGQGLQFLFEYFSETQRNKGNFPGRFSGRQFSNSRSEMNVSTLELGDSALYLCASSLRSSGNTGELFFGEGSRLTVL.

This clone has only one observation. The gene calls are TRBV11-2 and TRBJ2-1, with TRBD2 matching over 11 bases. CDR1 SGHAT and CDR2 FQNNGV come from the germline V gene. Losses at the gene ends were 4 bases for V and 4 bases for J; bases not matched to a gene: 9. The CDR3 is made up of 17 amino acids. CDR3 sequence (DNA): TGTGCCAGCAGCTACTACTTAGCGGGGGGGGAGTACAATGAGCAGTTCTTC. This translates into CASSYYLAGGEYNEQFF.

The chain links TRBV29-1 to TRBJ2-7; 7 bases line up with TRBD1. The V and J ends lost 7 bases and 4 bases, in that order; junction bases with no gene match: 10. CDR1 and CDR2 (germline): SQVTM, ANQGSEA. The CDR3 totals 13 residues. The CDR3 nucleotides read TGCAGCGCTTCGACAGGGATTGGGTACGAGCAGTACTTC. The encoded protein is CSASTGIGYEQYF.

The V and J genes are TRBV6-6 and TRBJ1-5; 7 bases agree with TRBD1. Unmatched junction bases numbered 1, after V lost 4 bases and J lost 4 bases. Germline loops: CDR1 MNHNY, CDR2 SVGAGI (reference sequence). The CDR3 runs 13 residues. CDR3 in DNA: TGTGCCAGCAGTTGGGGACAGAATCAGCCCCAGCATTTT. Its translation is CASSWGQNQPQHF.

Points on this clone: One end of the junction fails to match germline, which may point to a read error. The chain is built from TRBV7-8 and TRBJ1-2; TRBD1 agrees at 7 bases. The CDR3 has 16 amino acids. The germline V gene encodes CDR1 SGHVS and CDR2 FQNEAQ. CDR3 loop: CASTLNRGRWNYGYTF. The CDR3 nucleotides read TGTGCCAGCACCTTAAACAGGGGTCGATGGAACTATGGCTACACCTTC.

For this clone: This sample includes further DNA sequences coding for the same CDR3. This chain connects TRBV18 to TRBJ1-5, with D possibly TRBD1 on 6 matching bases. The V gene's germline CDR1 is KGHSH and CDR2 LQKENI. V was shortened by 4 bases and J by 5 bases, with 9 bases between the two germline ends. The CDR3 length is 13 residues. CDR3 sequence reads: CASSQGGDQPQHF. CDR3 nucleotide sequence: TGTGCCAGCTCACAAGGGGGGGATCAGCCCCAGCATTTT.

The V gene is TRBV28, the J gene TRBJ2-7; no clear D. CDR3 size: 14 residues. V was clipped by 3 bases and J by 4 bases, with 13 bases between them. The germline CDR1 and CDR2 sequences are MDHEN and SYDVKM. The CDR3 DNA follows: TGTGCCAGCAGTTTCGGGCAGGAGACTTACGAGCAGTACTTC. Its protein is CASSFGQETYEQYF.

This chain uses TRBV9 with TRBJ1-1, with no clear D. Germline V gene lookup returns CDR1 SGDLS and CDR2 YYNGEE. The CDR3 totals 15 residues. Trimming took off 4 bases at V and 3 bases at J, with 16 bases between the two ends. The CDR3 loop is CASSPETWLDTEAFF. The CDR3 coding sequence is TGTGCCAGCAGCCCCGAGACATGGTTGGACACTGAAGCTTTCTTT. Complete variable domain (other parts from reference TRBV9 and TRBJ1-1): DSGVTQTPKHLITATGQRVTLRCSPRSGDLSVYWYQQSLDQGLQFLIQYYNGEERAKGNILERFSAQQFPDLHSELNLSSLELGDSALYFCASSPETWLDTEAFFGQGTRLTVV.

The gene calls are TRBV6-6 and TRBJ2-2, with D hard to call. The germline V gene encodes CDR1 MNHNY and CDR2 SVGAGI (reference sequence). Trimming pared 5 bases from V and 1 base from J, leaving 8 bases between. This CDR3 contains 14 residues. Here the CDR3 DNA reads TGTGCCAGCAGTCCCACAGAGAACACCGGGGAGCTGTTTTTT. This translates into CASSPTENTGELFF.